This T cell receptor beta chain was found in a study of CD8+ T cells in alopecia areata. Treatment in this sample: oral pan-JAK inhibitor, 5-10 mg twice daily. This CDR3 is 13 amino acids long. The germline gives CDR1 SGHTA, CDR2 FQGNSA. V gave up 8 bases and J gave up 5 bases, with 15 bases separating them. RNA, once extracted, was reverse transcribed into cDNA for use as the sequencing template. The data were produced by immunoSEQ multiplex PCR, yet TCRdb's version contains in-frame clones alone and is incomplete. The data contain approximately 160,000 clones, 50% to 65% of them singletons. Sequenced material: CD4+ T cells sorted from blood, taken at week 24, from a patient treated with tofacitinib. The receptor was derived from a human donor with alopecia areata. The rearrangement joins TRBV7-2 to TRBJ2-5; tentative D call: TRBD2 (6 bases). The CDR3 is CASGGRGWETQYF. DNA of the CDR3: TGTGCCAGCGGTGGGCGGGGATGGGAGACCCAGTACTTC.